A single sample gave rise to the 6 T cell receptor beta chains below, sequenced in a study of regulatory T cells in long-lasting Graves disease. Indicated time point: persistent/refractory GD, antithyroid drugs over 5 years with positive TRAb. Making the TCR library involved RNA that had been extracted from PBMCs. The TCR beta library used iRepertoire HTBI primers with Arm-PCR amplification of CDR3. TCRdb re-called the multiplex PCR reads with MiXCR, one entry per CDR3 protein. The sample consists of about 430,000 distinct CDR3 sequences, about 21% of them appearing once. Sequencing used peripheral blood mononuclear cells (PBMCs), obtained when the disease was refractory, from a patient treated with antithyroid drugs. These receptors came from a female donor with Graves disease.

This clonotype has only a few counts. The rearrangement uses TRBV7-8 and TRBJ2-2; TRBD1 or TRBD2 may be the D gene (5 bases each). The ends were cut back, 5 bases at V and 2 bases at J, with 24 bases in the middle. The CDR3 length is 19 residues. The germline V gene encodes CDR1 SGHVS and CDR2 FQNEAQ. The CDR3 spells CASSPLSAAHRTNTGELFF. The CDR3 DNA follows: TGTGCCAGCAGCCCGTTATCCGCGGCACACAGGACTAACACCGGGGAGCTGTTTTTT.

This clonotype was detected a few times. CDR3 loop: CASSYYADVGAYEQYF. CDR3 in DNA: TGTGCCAGCAGCTATTACGCGGACGTAGGGGCCTACGAGCAGTACTTC. The chain has TRBV7-2 and TRBJ2-7; D perhaps matches TRBD1 (5 bases). Germline V gene sequence: CDR1 SGHTA, CDR2 FQGNSA. The CDR3 runs 16 residues. V shed 4 bases and J shed 2 bases, with 18 bases lying between them.

The chain recombines TRBV10-2 with TRBJ2-1; D may correspond to TRBD1 or TRBD2 (5 bases each). V was clipped by 6 bases and J by 3 bases, with 15 bases between them. Germline CDR1 WSHSY, CDR2 SAAADI. The CDR3 length is 15 residues. CDR3 nucleotide sequence: TGCGCCAGCAGCCCCGGGACCCTCAACTACAATGAGCAGTTCTTC. Translation gives CASSPGTLNYNEQFF.

V and J are TRBV11-1 and TRBJ2-1; D gene uncertain. CDR3 length: 13 amino acids. Germline V gene sequence: CDR1 SGHAT, CDR2 FQDESV (reference sequence). Trimming pared 8 bases from V and 9 bases from J, leaving 17 bases between. The CDR3 sequence: CASSLRWGVEQFF. CDR3 nucleotides: TGTGCCAGCTCCCTCAGGTGGGGTGTTGAGCAGTTCTTC.

This clonotype was counted only a few times. V usage is TRBV9 and J usage is TRBJ1-2; 9 nucleotides match TRBD1. This CDR3 comprises 15 residues. J gave up 8 bases and V 3 bases, and 11 bases lay outside the gene matches. CDR1 and CDR2 from the germline V gene are SGDLS and YYNGEE. The CDR3 reads CASSEDRGSAGGYTF. CDR3 nucleotide sequence: TGTGCCAGCAGCGAAGACAGGGGGTCCGCGGGAGGCTACACCTTC.

This clonotype has a handful of counts. V gene TRBV20-1 combines with J gene TRBJ2-7; possibly TRBD1 for D (5 bases). Germline values: CDR1 DFQATT, CDR2 SNEGSKA (reference sequence). The CDR3 is made up of 11 amino acids. The CDR3 DNA reads as TGCTCTCAGGGTTACTCCTACGAGCAGTACTTC. This sequence encodes CSQGYSYEQYF.